This T cell receptor (beta chain) was sequenced during a study of response to subunit inactivated influenza vaccine. Study-level findings and limits: Each seasonal flu vaccination may recruit only limited new T cells, authors suggested.

TCRdb redid the calling of the RT-PCR reads with MiXCR, one entry per CDR3 protein. Of hundreds of thousands of distinct CDR3 sequences listed, approximately 14% are singletons. CDR3 size: 13 residues. V lost 3 bases to trimming and J lost 2 bases, with 7 bases between them. Germline V gene data show CDR1 as MRHNA and CDR2 as SNTAGT. In the case of this clonotype: As yet, its antigen is unknown.

The sample in question was PBMCs from blood, obtained 11 to 12 days after vaccination. The clonotype originates from a man in his fifties who received an inactivated influenza vaccine. The chain uses TRBV6-4 and TRBJ1-2; D gene uncertain. The CDR3 loop reads CASSEYGNYGYTF. The CDR3 region has the DNA TGTGCCAGCAGTGAGTACGGAAACTATGGCTACACCTTC.